Below are 2 T cell receptor beta chains sequenced from a single sample in a study of beta chain features in type 1 diabetes. No antigen is known for these receptors. Overall study results and limits: Among patients with Type 1 diabetes, TCRB CDR3s were moderately but significantly shorter in every one of the four CD4+ subsets.

Every isolated RNA sample was fully reverse transcribed, so sequencing captured expressed TCRB transcripts. TCRdb's table, derived via immunoSEQ multiplex PCR, lists solely in-frame clones and lacks some. The sample consists of 150,000 to 200,000 clones, around 63% of them appearing once. Sequencing input: naive CD4+ T cells from blood. The receptors derive from a man younger than 45 with type 1 diabetes.

The V gene is TRBV10-3, the J gene TRBJ2-4, with D possibly being TRBD1 or TRBD2 (5 bases each). Trimming stripped 8 bases from V and 0 bases from J, with 8 bases between. The CDR3 length is 13 residues. Germline CDR1 ENHRY, CDR2 SYGVKD. CDR3 loop: CAIGTVAKNIQYF. CDR3 DNA sequence: TGTGCCATCGGGACGGTAGCCAAAAACATTCAGTACTTC.

The sample holds a few counts of this clone. CDR3 protein: CASRPPDGGGYEQYF. As DNA, the CDR3 is TGTGCCAGCAGACCCCCTGACGGGGGAGGGTACGAGCAGTACTTC. V usage is TRBV7-2 and J usage is TRBJ2-7, with 7 bases aligning to TRBD2. The ends lost 6 bases at V and 4 bases at J; junction bases unmatched: 12. The germline V gene has CDR1 SGHTA and CDR2 FQGNSA. This CDR3 has 15 amino acids.